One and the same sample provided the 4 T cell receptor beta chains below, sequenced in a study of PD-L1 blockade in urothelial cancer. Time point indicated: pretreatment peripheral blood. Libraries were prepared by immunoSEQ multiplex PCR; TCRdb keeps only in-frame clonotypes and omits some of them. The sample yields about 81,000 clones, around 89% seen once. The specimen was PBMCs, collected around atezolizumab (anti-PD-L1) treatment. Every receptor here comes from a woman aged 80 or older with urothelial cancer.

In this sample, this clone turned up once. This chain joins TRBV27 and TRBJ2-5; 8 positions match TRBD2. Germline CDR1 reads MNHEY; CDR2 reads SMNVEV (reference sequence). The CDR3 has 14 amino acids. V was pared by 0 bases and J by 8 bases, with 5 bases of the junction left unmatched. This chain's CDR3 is CASSLSGRAFTQYF. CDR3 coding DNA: TGTGCCAGCAGTTTATCCGGGAGGGCCTTTACCCAGTACTTC.

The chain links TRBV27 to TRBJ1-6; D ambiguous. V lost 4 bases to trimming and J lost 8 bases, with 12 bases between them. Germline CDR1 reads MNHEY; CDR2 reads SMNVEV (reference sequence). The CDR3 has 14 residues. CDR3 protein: CASSSAVGDSPLHF. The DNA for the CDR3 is TGTGCCAGCAGTTCCGCAGTTGGTGATTCACCCCTCCACTTT.

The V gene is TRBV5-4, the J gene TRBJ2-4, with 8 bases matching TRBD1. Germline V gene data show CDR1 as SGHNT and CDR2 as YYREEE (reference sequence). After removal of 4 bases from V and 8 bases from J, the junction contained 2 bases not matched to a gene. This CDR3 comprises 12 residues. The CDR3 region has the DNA TGTGCCAGCAGCAAGACAGGGGACATTCAGTACTTC. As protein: CASSKTGDIQYF.

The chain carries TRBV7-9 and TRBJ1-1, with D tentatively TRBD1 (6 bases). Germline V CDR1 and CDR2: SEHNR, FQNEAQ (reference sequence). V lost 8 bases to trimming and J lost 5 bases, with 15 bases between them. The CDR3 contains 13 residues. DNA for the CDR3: TGTGCCAGCCACAGGGATATCGGGACTGAAGCTTTCTTT. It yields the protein CASHRDIGTEAFF.